The clone carrying this T cell receptor (beta chain) has at least ten counts. This specimen belongs to a study of T-cell reconstitution after alpha-beta-depleted transplantation in children. It was with unique molecular identifiers that the TCRbeta library was prepared. TCRdb re-analysed the PCR reads in MiXCR, keeping a single row per CDR3 protein. The sample carries a few thousand distinct CDR3 sequences, 15% to 18% recorded once. The length of the CDR3 is 13 residues. In germline, CDR1 is SEHNR, CDR2 FQNEAQ (reference sequence). V lost 6 bases to trimming and J lost 2 bases, with 11 bases between them.

The source is a patient between 2 and 9 years old who had a stem cell transplant for inherited bone marrow failure, so the T cells may come from the graft donor. Sequenced material: PBMCs, mostly from graft donor cells, taken 180 days after TCRalphabeta/CD19-depleted stem cell transplant. The chain uses TRBV7-9 and TRBJ2-7; D gene uncertain. In nucleotides, the CDR3 is TGTGCCAGCAGTCCCGGGTTCACCTACGAGCAGTACTTC. It translates to CASSPGFTYEQYF.